This is a list of T cell receptor beta chains from one sample in a study of blood T cell repertoires in COVID-19. The assay was immunoSEQ multiplex PCR, and TCRdb's table has in-frame clones only and misses some. The data show some 15,000 clones, 70% to 90% seen once. Source material: peripheral blood. These TCRs come from a human donor in a cohort sampled during active COVID-19. The CDR3 runs from the conserved cysteine through the conserved F or W. A D gene is named only where the DNA matches it firmly. Where a row states a size, it is once, few, many or the class of an expanded clone; other rows omit it.

v_call: TRBV20-1; j_call: TRBJ2-5; clone_size: -; d_call: TRBD2; cdr3_nt: TGCAGTGCTAGTCCCAGCGGGGGATTCCAAGAGACCCAGTACTTC; cdr3_aa: CSASPSGGFQETQYF
v_call: TRBV18; j_call: TRBJ2-7; clone_size: -; d_call: -; cdr3_nt: TGTGCCAGCTCACTACCTACAAACACGGGCGAGCAGTACTTC; cdr3_aa: CASSLPTNTGEQYF
v_call: TRBV27; j_call: TRBJ1-3; clone_size: -; d_call: TRBD1; cdr3_nt: TGTGCCAGCATTCAGGGGGACTCTGGAAACACCATATATTTT; cdr3_aa: CASIQGDSGNTIYF
v_call: TRBV19; j_call: TRBJ1-3; clone_size: -; d_call: -; cdr3_nt: TGTGCCAGTAGTATAGATAAAGGGAGCTCTGGAAACACCATATATTTT; cdr3_aa: CASSIDKGSSGNTIYF
v_call: TRBV9; j_call: TRBJ2-2; clone_size: -; d_call: -; cdr3_nt: TGTGCCAGCAGCGCCGACGGGAAAACCGGGGAGCTGTTTTTT; cdr3_aa: CASSADGKTGELFF
v_call: TRBV9; j_call: TRBJ2-3; clone_size: -; d_call: TRBD1; cdr3_nt: TGTGCCAGCAGCGTAGGAAGGCCGACAGGGGGCATCGATACGCAGTATTTT; cdr3_aa: CASSVGRPTGGIDTQYF
v_call: TRBV5-6; j_call: TRBJ2-1; clone_size: -; d_call: -; cdr3_nt: TGTGCCAGCAGCTTGGTCCCGGCAGGGGTCTACAATGAGCAGTTCTTC; cdr3_aa: CASSLVPAGVYNEQFF
v_call: TRBV19; j_call: TRBJ2-3; clone_size: -; d_call: -; cdr3_nt: TGTGCCAGTAGTAGAGGGAGTAGCGGCTACACAGATACGCAGTATTTT; cdr3_aa: CASSRGSSGYTDTQYF
v_call: TRBV14; j_call: TRBJ1-1; clone_size: -; d_call: -; cdr3_nt: TGTGCCAGCAGCCAAGATGGGAGGAAAGTTCAAGACACTGAAGCTTTCTTT; cdr3_aa: CASSQDGRKVQDTEAFF
v_call: TRBV2; j_call: TRBJ2-4; clone_size: -; d_call: -; cdr3_nt: TGTGCCAGCAGTGACAGGGATTACATTCAGTACTTC; cdr3_aa: CASSDRDYIQYF
v_call: TRBV30; j_call: TRBJ1-5; clone_size: -; d_call: -; cdr3_nt: TGTGCCTGGAGTTCTAATAGCAATCAGCCCCAGCATTTT; cdr3_aa: CAWSSNSNQPQHF
v_call: TRBV7-6; j_call: TRBJ2-1; clone_size: -; d_call: TRBD1; cdr3_nt: TGTGCCAGCAGCTTACGAGGACAGGGGGCCAGGATTCCCTACAATGAGCAGTTCTTC; cdr3_aa: CASSLRGQGARIPYNEQFF
v_call: TRBV5-1; j_call: TRBJ2-3; clone_size: -; d_call: TRBD1; cdr3_nt: TGCGCCAGCAGCCCCGCGGGACAGGGCTCTGATACGCAGTATTTT; cdr3_aa: CASSPAGQGSDTQYF
v_call: TRBV20-1; j_call: TRBJ1-2; clone_size: -; d_call: -; cdr3_nt: TGCAGTGCTAGAGCGGACATGGGCTACACCTTC; cdr3_aa: CSARADMGYTF
v_call: TRBV6-1; j_call: TRBJ1-2; clone_size: -; d_call: -; cdr3_nt: TGTGCCAGCAGTGAAGGACAGATCGGCTACACCTTC; cdr3_aa: CASSEGQIGYTF
v_call: TRBV7-7; j_call: TRBJ2-7; clone_size: -; d_call: TRBD2; cdr3_nt: TGTGCTAGCAGCTTAGGAGCAGGACTAGCTGAAGAGCAGTACTTC; cdr3_aa: CASSLGAGLAEEQYF
v_call: TRBV2; j_call: TRBJ1-5; clone_size: few; d_call: -; cdr3_nt: TGTGCCAGCAGGCCAGGGGGCAATCAGCCCCAGCATTTT; cdr3_aa: CASRPGGNQPQHF
v_call: TRBV7-9; j_call: TRBJ2-3; clone_size: -; d_call: TRBD2; cdr3_nt: TGTGCCAGCAGCCCAGCAGGCGGGGGAGATACGCAGTATTTT; cdr3_aa: CASSPAGGGDTQYF
v_call: TRBV11-3; j_call: TRBJ2-3; clone_size: -; d_call: -; cdr3_nt: TGTGCCAGCAGCCCCGGGGGGCCAGGTGGCACAGATACGCAGTATTTT; cdr3_aa: CASSPGGPGGTDTQYF
v_call: TRBV9; j_call: TRBJ1-1; clone_size: -; d_call: TRBD1; cdr3_nt: TGTGCCAGCAGCTCTGGCACAGGGGGGGTCACTGAAGCTTTCTTT; cdr3_aa: CASSSGTGGVTEAFF
v_call: TRBV2; j_call: TRBJ2-1; clone_size: -; d_call: -; cdr3_nt: TGTGCCAGCAGTGGAGGGGGACCCTCCTACAATGAGCAGTTCTTC; cdr3_aa: CASSGGGPSYNEQFF
v_call: TRBV5-8; j_call: TRBJ1-1; clone_size: -; d_call: -; cdr3_nt: TGTGCCAGCAGCCGGGGGGATTACATGAACACTGAAGCTTTCTTT; cdr3_aa: CASSRGDYMNTEAFF
v_call: TRBV4-1; j_call: TRBJ1-5; clone_size: -; d_call: -; cdr3_nt: TGCGCCAGCAGCCAAGGCAGTCGAATGCAGCCCCAGCATTTT; cdr3_aa: CASSQGSRMQPQHF
v_call: TRBV4-2; j_call: TRBJ2-3; clone_size: -; d_call: TRBD2; cdr3_nt: TGTGCCAGCAGCCAAGATCAGGAGCGGGGGAGCACAGATACGCAGTATTTT; cdr3_aa: CASSQDQERGSTDTQYF
v_call: TRBV2; j_call: TRBJ2-6; clone_size: -; d_call: -; cdr3_nt: TGTGCCAGCAGTGGATGGGGGGCTGGGGCCAACGTCCTGACTTTC; cdr3_aa: CASSGWGAGANVLTF
v_call: TRBV6-5; j_call: TRBJ1-2; clone_size: -; d_call: -; cdr3_nt: TGTGCCAGCAGTTACTTAACGACGGGAGGCTACACCTTC; cdr3_aa: CASSYLTTGGYTF
v_call: TRBV7-2; j_call: TRBJ1-1; clone_size: -; d_call: -; cdr3_nt: TGTGCCAGCAGCTCCCGGTCAGGGTCCACTGAAGCTTTCTTT; cdr3_aa: CASSSRSGSTEAFF
v_call: TRBV7-2; j_call: TRBJ1-5; clone_size: -; d_call: TRBD1; cdr3_nt: TGTGCCAGCAGCTTAGGGGCAGGGGGAAATCAGCCCCAGCATTTT; cdr3_aa: CASSLGAGGNQPQHF
v_call: TRBV3-1/TRBV3-2; j_call: TRBJ2-3; clone_size: -; d_call: -; cdr3_nt: TGTGCCAGCAGCCTCTCCACAGATACGCAGTATTTT; cdr3_aa: CASSLSTDTQYF